Sequencing of this TCR beta chain was carried out in a study of cytotoxic CD8 clonotypes in ibrutinib-treated CLL. Looking at the study overall: Of a cohort that held roughly eleven relapsed/refractory and some 16 treatment-naive patients, around 17 were IGHV unmutated.

The CDR3 consists of 15 residues. The V end lost 4 bases, the J end lost 2 bases, and 13 bases lay between the germline ends. Germline-derived CDR1 and CDR2 are SGHRS and YFSETQ. TCRdb keeps only in-frame clones here, not all; method: immunoSEQ multiplex PCR. The data hold about 330,000 clones, with roughly two thirds observed a single time. This clonotype originated in a human donor with chronic lymphocytic leukemia. V is TRBV5-1 and J is TRBJ1-5; the D gene is possibly TRBD1 (5 bases). This material consisted of PBMCs, taken after 36 months of ibrutinib treatment. The chain's CDR3 is CASSTGGAGNQPQHF. The CDR3 DNA is TGCGCCAGCAGCACCGGGGGAGCTGGCAATCAGCCCCAGCATTTT.